This note documents a single T cell receptor beta chain sequence. The germline V gene encodes CDR1 SGHVS and CDR2 FQNEAQ. Trimming took off 5 bases at V and 8 bases at J, with 18 bases between the two ends. The CDR3 covers 14 residues. Using immunoSEQ multiplex PCR, the repertoire was profiled, and TCRdb retains in-frame clones only, with some absent. The sample gives 75,000 to 85,000 clones, 93% of which show up once; 2.5% to 3% is in the top ten. This specimen belongs to a study of T cell changes during pregnancy in multiple sclerosis. This sequence joins TRBV7-8 and TRBJ1-2, with D hard to call. The sequence derives from a female donor with multiple sclerosis, enrolled in a pregnancy study. This specimen was peripheral blood, taken in the second trimester of pregnancy. CDR3 DNA: TGTGCCAGCAGCGACGGTGGGAGGACGGAGGGCTACACCTTC. Translation gives CASSDGGRTEGYTF. The full variable domain, with the rest looked up from reference TRBV7-8 and TRBJ1-2, is GAGVSQSPRYKVAKRGQDVALRCDPISGHVSLFWYQQALGQGPEFLTYFQNEAQLDKSGLPSDRFFAERPEGSVSTLKIQRTQQEDSAVYLCASSDGGRTEGYTFGSGTRLTVV.